This section outlines one TCR beta chain sequence together with its context. The assay, immunoSEQ v3.0, was run at survey level. The repertoire was sequenced with immunoSEQ multiplex PCR; TCRdb's copy has only in-frame clones and lacks some. This sample carries 30,000 to 40,000 clones, roughly 74% of them seen once, and the ten largest clones take roughly 3.5%. This sample is part of a study of long-term antiretroviral therapy in people with HIV. The samples, holding roughly 0.9-11 million cryopreserved PBMC, were thawed before DNA extraction was carried out. This specimen was unsorted PBMCs, taken 3 years after starting antiretroviral therapy. The sequence was collected from a man over 45 with HIV.

The CDR3 DNA reads as TGCGCCAGCAGCCCGAACCTAGCGGGGAAGAATGAGCAGTTCTTC. It is translated as CASSPNLAGKNEQFF. The V call is TRBV5-1, the J call TRBJ2-1, with 9 bases identical to TRBD2. V lost 4 bases, J lost 7 bases, and 9 bases stayed unmatched. Germline V lookup: CDR1 SGHRS, CDR2 YFSETQ. This CDR3 spans 15 amino acids.